This T cell receptor (beta chain) originates from a study of cytomegalovirus exposure and HLA in healthy donors. Study-wide background: Sequencing of about 179 million T cells in an earlier analysis found 100 million to 140 million unique TCR beta sequences. General study findings and limits: Most subjects' HLA-A and HLA-B alleles were reportedly predicted from TCR beta sequences. Rates of TCR association differed by HLA locus in a later analysis, with DRB1 highest and HLA-C lowest.

The PCR used 60 Vbeta and 13 Jbeta primers. The repertoire was sequenced with immunoSEQ multiplex PCR; TCRdb's copy has only in-frame clones and lacks some. Of 150,000 to 200,000 clones in the sample, roughly 77% were seen once. Germline CDR1 MNHNS, CDR2 SASEGT. The trim removed 7 bases at V and 2 bases at J, leaving 9 bases unmatched. The CDR3 is 15 amino acids. For this clone: The target antigen is unknown.

Sequencing used PBMCs. This TCR was recovered from a man aged 25-45 years in good health and CMV-seropositive. The chain employs TRBV6-1 and TRBJ2-7; 9 nucleotides match TRBD1. In DNA form, the CDR3 reads TGTGCCAGCAAACAACAGGGGGCACGTGCCTACGAGCAGTACTTC. It specifies CASKQQGARAYEQYF.